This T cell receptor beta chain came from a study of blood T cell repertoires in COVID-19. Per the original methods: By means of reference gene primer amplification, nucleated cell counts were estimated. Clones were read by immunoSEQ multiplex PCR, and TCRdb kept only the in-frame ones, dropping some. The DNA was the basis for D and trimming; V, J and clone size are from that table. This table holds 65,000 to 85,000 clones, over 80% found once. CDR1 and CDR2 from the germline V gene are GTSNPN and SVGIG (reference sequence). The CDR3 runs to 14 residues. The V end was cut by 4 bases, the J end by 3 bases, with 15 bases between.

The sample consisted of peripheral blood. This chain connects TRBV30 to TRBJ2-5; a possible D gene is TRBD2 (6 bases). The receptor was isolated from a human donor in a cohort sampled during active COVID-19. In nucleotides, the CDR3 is TGTGCCTGGACAGTTGGGGGACTGGAAGAGACCCAGTACTTC. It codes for CAWTVGGLEETQYF.